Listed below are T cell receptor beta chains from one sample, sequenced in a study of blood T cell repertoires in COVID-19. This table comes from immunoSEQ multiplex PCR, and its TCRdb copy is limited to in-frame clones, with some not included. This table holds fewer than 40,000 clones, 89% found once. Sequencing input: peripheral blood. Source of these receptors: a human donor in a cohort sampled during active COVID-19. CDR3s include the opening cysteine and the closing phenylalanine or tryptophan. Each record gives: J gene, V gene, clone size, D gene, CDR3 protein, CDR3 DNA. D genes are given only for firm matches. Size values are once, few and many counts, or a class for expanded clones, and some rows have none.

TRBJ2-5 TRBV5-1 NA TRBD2 CASSFSGGAVETQYF TGCGCCAGCAGCTTTAGCGGGGGGGCCGTGGAGACCCAGTACTTC
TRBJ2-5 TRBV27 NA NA CASSSVQNSRETQYF TGTGCCAGCAGTTCGGTCCAAAACTCGAGGGAGACCCAGTACTTC
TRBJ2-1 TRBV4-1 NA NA CASSQATGIVWGEQFF TGCGCCAGCAGCCAAGCCACAGGGATCGTATGGGGTGAGCAGTTCTTC
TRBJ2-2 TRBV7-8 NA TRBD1 CASSRRDRGNTGELFF TGTGCCAGCAGCCGCCGGGACAGGGGGAACACCGGGGAGCTGTTTTTT
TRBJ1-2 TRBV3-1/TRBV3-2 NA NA CASSRRGSNYGYTF TGTGCCAGCAGCCGCCGGGGGTCAAACTATGGCTACACCTTC
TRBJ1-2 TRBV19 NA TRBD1 CASSIVDREGYTF TGTGCCAGTAGTATAGTCGACAGGGAAGGCTACACCTTC
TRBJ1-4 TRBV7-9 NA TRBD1 CASSLDGQGREKLFF TGTGCCAGCAGCCTAGATGGACAGGGACGTGAAAAACTGTTTTTT
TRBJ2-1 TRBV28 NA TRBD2 CASRIGTSGAYNEQFF TGTGCCAGCAGGATCGGGACTAGCGGGGCCTACAATGAGCAGTTCTTC
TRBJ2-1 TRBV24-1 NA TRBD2 CATSDPSGSYNEQFF TGTGCCACCAGTGACCCTAGCGGCTCCTACAATGAGCAGTTCTTC
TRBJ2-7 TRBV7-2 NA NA CASSLGRARGSYEQYF TGTGCCAGCAGCTTAGGGCGAGCGCGGGGCTCCTACGAGCAGTACTTC
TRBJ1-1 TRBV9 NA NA CASSSSREGRPEAFF TGTGCCAGCAGCTCGAGTCGGGAGGGGAGGCCTGAAGCTTTCTTT
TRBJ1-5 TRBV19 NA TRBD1 CASSIVGQGSIGQPQHF TGTGCCAGTAGTATAGTGGGACAGGGCTCAATAGGTCAGCCCCAGCATTTT
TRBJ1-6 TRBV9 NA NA CASSASKERSSPLHF TGTGCCAGCAGCGCGAGCAAGGAAAGGAGTTCACCCCTCCACTTT
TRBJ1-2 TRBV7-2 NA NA CASSHERSGYTF TGTGCCAGCAGTCACGAGCGGAGTGGCTACACCTTC
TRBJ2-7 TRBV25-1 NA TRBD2 CASGRAHEQYF TGTGCCAGCGGGAGGGCTCACGAGCAGTACTTC
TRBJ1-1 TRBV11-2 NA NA CASRYSPNTEAFF TGTGCCAGCAGGTACTCCCCTAACACTGAAGCTTTCTTT
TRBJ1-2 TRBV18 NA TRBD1 CASSPRTGRDYGYTF TGTGCCAGCTCACCCAGGACAGGGAGGGACTATGGCTACACCTTC
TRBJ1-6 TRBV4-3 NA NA CASSQDGRGHNSPLHF TGCGCCAGCAGCCAAGATGGGAGGGGCCATAATTCACCCCTCCACTTT
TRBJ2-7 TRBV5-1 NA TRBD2 CASSSGAGAHYEQYF TGCGCCAGCAGCTCAGGAGCGGGGGCCCACTACGAGCAGTACTTC
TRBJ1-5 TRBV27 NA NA CASSFQGTINQPQHF TGTGCCAGCAGTTTTCAGGGGACTATCAATCAGCCCCAGCATTTT
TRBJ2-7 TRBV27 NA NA CATSPTGLQTYEQYF TGTGCCACCTCTCCAACGGGACTCCAAACCTACGAGCAGTACTTC
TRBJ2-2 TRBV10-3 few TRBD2 CAISGIAGNTGELFF TGTGCCATCAGTGGTATAGCGGGGAACACCGGGGAGCTGTTTTTT
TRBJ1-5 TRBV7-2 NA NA CASSLFALNQPQHF TGTGCCAGCAGCTTATTCGCACTCAATCAGCCCCAGCATTTT
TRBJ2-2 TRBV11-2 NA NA CASANRDTNTGELFF TGTGCCAGTGCTAACCGGGACACGAACACCGGGGAGCTGTTTTTT
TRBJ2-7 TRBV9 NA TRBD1 CASSAPGTGGPSSYEQYF TGTGCCAGCAGCGCCCCCGGGACAGGGGGTCCGTCCTCCTACGAGCAGTACTTC
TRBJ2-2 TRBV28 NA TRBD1 CASQGAPNTGELFF TGTGCCAGCCAGGGGGCGCCGAACACCGGGGAGCTGTTTTTT
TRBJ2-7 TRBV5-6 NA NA CASSLGTRGYEQYF TGTGCCAGCAGCTTGGGTACCCGGGGGTACGAGCAGTACTTC
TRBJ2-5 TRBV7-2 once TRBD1 CASSDGQGEWTQYF TGTGCCAGCAGCGATGGACAGGGGGAATGGACCCAGTACTTC
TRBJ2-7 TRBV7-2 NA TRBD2 CASSLTAGGPSYEQYF TGTGCCAGCAGCTTGACGGCGGGGGGGCCCTCCTACGAGCAGTACTTC
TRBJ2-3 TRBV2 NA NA CASREKGTQYF TGTGCCAGCAGGGAGAAGGGGACGCAGTATTTT
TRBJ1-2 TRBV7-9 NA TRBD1 CASSLGGGGAGYGYTF TGTGCCAGCAGCTTAGGAGGAGGGGGCGCAGGGTATGGCTACACCTTC
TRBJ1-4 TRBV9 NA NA CASSGLTNEKLFF TGTGCCAGCAGCGGACTCACGAATGAAAAACTGTTTTTT
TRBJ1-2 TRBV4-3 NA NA CASSQAQNYGYTF TGCGCCAGCAGCCAAGCCCAGAACTATGGCTACACCTTC
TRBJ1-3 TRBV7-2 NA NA CASSSSRGLGGNTIYF TGTGCCAGCAGCTCAAGTAGGGGATTAGGCGGAAACACCATATATTTT
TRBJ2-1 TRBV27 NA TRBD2 CASTPGLAGDEQFF TGTGCCAGCACCCCTGGACTAGCGGGAGATGAGCAGTTCTTC
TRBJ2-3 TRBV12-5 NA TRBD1 CASDTGVGDTQYF TGTGCTAGCGACACAGGGGTCGGAGATACGCAGTATTTT
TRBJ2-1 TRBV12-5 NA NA CASCFGGLNEQFF TGTGCTAGCTGCTTCGGGGGGCTCAATGAGCAGTTCTTC
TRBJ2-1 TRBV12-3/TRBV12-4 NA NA CASSLVDNEQFF TGTGCCAGCAGTTTAGTAGACAATGAGCAGTTCTTC
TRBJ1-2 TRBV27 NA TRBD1 CASSLYRGQGYVGYTF TGTGCCAGCAGTTTATACAGGGGGCAGGGGTATGTCGGCTACACCTTC
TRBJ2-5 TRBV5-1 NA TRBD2 CASSDGLVSQETQYF TGCGCCAGCAGCGACGGACTAGTCTCTCAAGAGACCCAGTACTTC
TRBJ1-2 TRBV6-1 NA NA CASSEVVRQYGYTF TGTGCCAGCAGTGAAGTAGTGAGGCAGTATGGCTACACCTTC
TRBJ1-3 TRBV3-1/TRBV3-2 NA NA CASSPRDSGNTIYF TGTGCCAGCAGCCCGCGGGACTCTGGAAACACCATATATTTT
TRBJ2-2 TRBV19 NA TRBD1 CASSRAGGAFLNTGELFF TGTGCCAGTAGTAGGGCAGGGGGCGCCTTCCTTAACACCGGGGAGCTGTTTTTT
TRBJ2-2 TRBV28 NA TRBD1 CASTTGTGSGELFF TGTGCCAGCACTACCGGGACAGGGTCCGGGGAGCTGTTTTTT
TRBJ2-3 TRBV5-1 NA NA CASSQAPFSTDTQYF TGCGCCAGCAGCCAGGCCCCATTCTCCACAGATACGCAGTATTTT
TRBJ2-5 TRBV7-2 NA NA CASSFSWGRQETQYF TGTGCCAGCAGCTTCTCTTGGGGGCGCCAAGAGACCCAGTACTTC
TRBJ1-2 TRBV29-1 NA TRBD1 CSADDRGSYGYTF TGCAGCGCGGACGACAGGGGAAGCTATGGCTACACCTTC
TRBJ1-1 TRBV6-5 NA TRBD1 CASTRGDRVNTEAFF TGTGCCAGCACTCGGGGGGACAGGGTGAACACTGAAGCTTTCTTT
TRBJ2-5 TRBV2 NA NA CASSRGKETQYF TGTGCCAGCAGTAGAGGGAAGGAGACCCAGTACTTC
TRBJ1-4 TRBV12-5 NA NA CASGAGQSATNEKLFF TGTGCTAGTGGTGCAGGACAAAGTGCAACTAATGAAAAACTGTTTTTT
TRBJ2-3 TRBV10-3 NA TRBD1 CAISNRGLRTDTQYF TGTGCCATCAGTAACAGGGGCCTTCGCACAGATACGCAGTATTTT
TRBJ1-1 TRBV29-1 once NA CSGSGHLNTEAFF TGCAGCGGATCGGGTCATTTAAACACTGAAGCTTTCTTT
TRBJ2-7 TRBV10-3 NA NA CAISERTGSSYEQYF TGTGCCATCAGTGAGAGGACGGGAAGTTCCTACGAGCAGTACTTC
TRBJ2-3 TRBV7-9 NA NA CASSDRRQFLADTQYF TGTGCCAGCAGCGACAGGCGACAGTTTCTGGCAGATACGCAGTATTTT
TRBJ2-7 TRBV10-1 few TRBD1 CASRDGTGGTYEQYF TGCGCCAGCAGGGACGGGACAGGGGGGACCTACGAGCAGTACTTC
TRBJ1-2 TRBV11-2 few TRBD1 CASSAGLTGNYGYTF TGTGCCAGCAGCGCAGGCCTGACAGGGAACTATGGCTACACCTTC